What follows are 10 T cell receptor beta chains derived from one specimen sequenced in a study of T cells in localized non-small cell lung cancer. Produced via immunoSEQ multiplex PCR; TCRdb's table is partial and in-frame only. The repertoire holds over 55,000 clones, about nine tenths seen once, with 1.5% to 2% in the top ten. The material was peripheral blood, obtained before any cancer treatment. The source of these receptors is a woman aged 40-75 years with stage I lung adenocarcinoma.

The V call is TRBV11-2, the J call TRBJ1-1; 7 bases match TRBD1. CDR3 length: 15 amino acids. CDR1 and CDR2 (germline): SGHAT, FQNNGV. Germline trimming cut 0 bases from V and 4 bases from J; bases unmatched to any gene: 5. The CDR3 reads CASSLEGRGGTEAFF. CDR3 sequence (DNA): TGTGCCAGCAGCTTAGAGGGCAGGGGGGGCACTGAAGCTTTCTTT.

The chain employs TRBV7-9 and TRBJ2-1; 7 bases are a match to TRBD2. Germline-derived CDR1 and CDR2 are SEHNR and FQNEAQ (reference sequence). The CDR3 is made up of 15 amino acids. V lost 6 bases to trimming and J lost 6 bases; unmatched junction nucleotides: 11. DNA of the CDR3: TGTGCCAGCAGGCCCCAAGCGGGAAGTACCAATGAGCAGTTCTTC. Its protein product is CASRPQAGSTNEQFF.

The chain links TRBV6-5 to TRBJ2-1, with D perhaps being TRBD1 or TRBD2 (5 bases each). CDR3 size: 11 residues. The ends were cut back, 6 bases at V and 10 bases at J, with 10 bases in the middle. Germline-derived CDR1 and CDR2 are MNHEY and SVGAGI. This CDR3 is CASSQGDEQFF. In DNA, the CDR3 is TGTGCCAGCAGCCAGGGAGACGAGCAGTTCTTC.

The rearrangement uses TRBV2 and TRBJ1-2; D might be TRBD1 (6 bases). Looked up from germline, CDR1 is SNHLY and CDR2 is FYNNEI. Trimming took 7 bases from V and 4 from J, leaving 13 bases between them. The CDR3 has 13 amino acids. CDR3 protein: CASMTDRSYGYTF. For the CDR3, the DNA is TGTGCCAGCATGACGGACAGAAGCTATGGCTACACCTTC.

The chain couples TRBV25-1 to TRBJ2-7, with D perhaps matching TRBD1 (5 bases). The ends were cut back, 2 bases at V and 5 bases at J, with 19 bases in the middle. Germline CDR1 reads MGHDK; CDR2 reads SYGVNS. The length of the CDR3 is 16 residues. The CDR3 reads CASSEGGTLRADEQYF. The CDR3 DNA reads TGTGCCAGCAGTGAAGGCGGCACCCTCAGGGCGGACGAGCAGTACTTC.

V and J are TRBV28 and TRBJ2-3; D is undetermined. This CDR3 is built from 13 residues. Germline V gene sequence: CDR1 MDHEN, CDR2 SYDVKM. Between the trimmed V and J ends, which lost 6 bases and 2 bases, there was a span of 9 bases. The CDR3 is CASSSPATDTQYF. For the CDR3, the DNA is TGTGCCAGCAGCTCACCTGCCACAGATACGCAGTATTTT.

The V call is TRBV5-5, the J call TRBJ1-4, with TRBD1 as a possible D gene (5 bases). The V and J ends lost 2 bases and 3 bases respectively, with 8 bases between them. The CDR3 has 14 amino acids. Germline CDR1 reads SGHKS; CDR2 reads YYEKEE (reference sequence). The CDR3 DNA follows: TGTGCCAGCAGCTTCCGGGACCCTAATGAAAAACTGTTTTTT. Translation: CASSFRDPNEKLFF.

The J gene is TRBJ1-3, the V gene TRBV18; D uncertain. Germline values: CDR1 KGHSH, CDR2 LQKENI. V shed 1 base and J shed 0 bases, with 10 bases lying between them. This CDR3 comprises 16 residues. Here the CDR3 reads CASSPLDVSSGNTIYF. CDR3 DNA: TGTGCCAGCTCACCACTGGACGTCAGCTCTGGAAACACCATATATTTT.

This clone was observed a handful of times. The chain combines TRBV7-2 with TRBJ2-5; D perhaps matches TRBD1 (6 bases). CDR3 length: 16 residues. Between the trimmed V and J ends, which lost 4 bases and 2 bases, there was a span of 17 bases. CDR1 and CDR2 from the germline V gene are SGHTA and FQGNSA. CDR3 loop: CASSSSGTPGQETQYF. The CDR3 bases are TGTGCCAGCAGCTCTTCCGGGACACCGGGACAAGAGACCCAGTACTTC.

The CDR3 region has the DNA TGCAGCGTTGCCACGACAGGGGGCTTTGGTGGTACTGAAGCTTTCTTT. Protein: CSVATTGGFGGTEAFF. The V call is TRBV29-1, the J call TRBJ1-1; 10 nucleotides agree with TRBD1. Unmatched junction bases numbered 13, after V lost 4 bases and J lost 5 bases. Germline lookup yields CDR1 SQVTM and CDR2 ANQGSEA. The CDR3 runs 16 residues.